The 8 T cell receptor beta chains presented below share a single source sample, sequenced in a study of T cell responses to AZD1222 COVID-19 vaccine. Using immunoSEQ multiplex PCR, the repertoire was profiled, and TCRdb retains in-frame clones only, with some absent. The sample shows 100,000 to 120,000 clones, 88% of them seen only once. The material sequenced was peripheral blood, taken on day 0 of AZD1222 vaccination. Receptor source: an adult in good health.

This clone was detected only a few times. The chain combines TRBV15 with TRBJ1-4; D remains ambiguous. CDR1 LNHNV and CDR2 YYDKDF come from the germline V gene (reference sequence). This CDR3 region has 14 residues. Trimming removed 1 base at V and 2 bases at J, with 5 bases between. CDR3 loop: CATSRGGTNEKLFF. CDR3 DNA sequence: TGTGCCACCAGCAGAGGTGGTACTAATGAAAAACTGTTTTTT.

J is TRBJ1-5 and V is TRBV25-1; no clear D. Trimming removed 0 bases at V and 3 bases at J, with 6 bases between. CDR3 length: 14 amino acids. Germline CDR1 and CDR2: MGHDK and SYGVNS. Here the CDR3 DNA reads TGTGCCAGCAGTGAATACGGGTTCAATCAGCCCCAGCATTTT. It yields the protein CASSEYGFNQPQHF.

The chain links TRBV10-3 to TRBJ1-1; the D is unclear. Per germline, CDR1 ENHRY and CDR2 SYGVKD. The CDR3 covers 13 residues. V dropped 6 bases and J dropped 0 bases, with 8 bases sitting between them. The CDR3 DNA reads as TGTGCCATCAGCCGAGAAATGAACACTGAAGCTTTCTTT. Protein product: CAISREMNTEAFF.

The V gene is TRBV18, the J gene TRBJ1-1; D is uncertain. Germline CDR1 and CDR2: KGHSH and LQKENI. V lost 6 bases, J lost 7 bases, and 12 bases lay in between. CDR3 length: 12 amino acids. The CDR3 spells CASSTGRIEAFF. The CDR3 coding sequence is TGTGCCAGCTCGACCGGACGGATTGAAGCTTTCTTT.

CDR3 sequence: CASSPQGRGDTEAFF. The CDR3 bases are TGTGCCAGCTCACCGCAGGGGAGGGGCGACACTGAAGCTTTCTTT. V is TRBV18 and J is TRBJ1-1; weak D call: TRBD1 (6 bases). V dropped 3 bases and J dropped 3 bases, with 14 bases sitting between them. The CDR3 covers 15 residues. From germline, CDR1 is KGHSH and CDR2 LQKENI. Looking up the rest from reference TRBV18 and TRBJ1-1 gives the full variable domain: NAGVMQNPRHLVRRRGQEARLRCSPMKGHSHVYWYRQLPEEGLKFMVYLQKENIIDESGMPKERFSAEFPKEGPSILRIQQVVRGDSAAYFCASSPQGRGDTEAFFGQGTRLTVV.

This chain uses TRBV27 with TRBJ2-6; 9 bases line up with TRBD1. The germline gives CDR1 MNHEY, CDR2 SMNVEV (reference sequence). Trimming cost V 7 bases and J 0 bases; bases outside gene matches: 10. The CDR3 extends over 18 amino acids. CDR3 protein: CASTPGQGSPSGANVLTF. The CDR3 DNA follows: TGTGCCAGCACCCCGGGACAGGGTAGTCCCTCTGGGGCCAACGTCCTGACTTTC.

The rearrangement uses TRBV11-3 and TRBJ2-1, with 8 nucleotides matching TRBD1. Germline CDR1 is SGHNT and CDR2 is YENEEA. Trimming removed 5 bases from V and 0 bases from J; junction bases left unmatched: 6. The CDR3 sequence is 16 residues long. CDR3 in amino acids: CASSTRTGSSYNEQFF. CDR3 in DNA: TGTGCCAGCAGCACACGGACAGGGAGCTCCTACAATGAGCAGTTCTTC.

The chain carries TRBV5-1 and TRBJ2-5, with D possibly being TRBD1 (6 bases). CDR1 and CDR2 from the germline V gene are SGHRS and YFSETQ. There are 12 residues in the CDR3. Trimming stripped 7 bases from V and 5 bases from J, with 12 bases between. The CDR3 loop reads CASSPGDETQYF. CDR3 nucleotide sequence: TGCGCCAGCTCCCCAGGGGATGAGACCCAGTACTTC.